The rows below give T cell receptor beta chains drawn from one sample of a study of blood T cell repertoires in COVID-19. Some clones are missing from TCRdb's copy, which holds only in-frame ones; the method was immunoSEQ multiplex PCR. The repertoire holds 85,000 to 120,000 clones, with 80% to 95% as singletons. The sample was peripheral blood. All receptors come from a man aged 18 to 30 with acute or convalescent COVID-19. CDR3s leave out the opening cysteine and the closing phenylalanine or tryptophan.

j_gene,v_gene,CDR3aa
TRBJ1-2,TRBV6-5,ASSYGGRKTNYGYT
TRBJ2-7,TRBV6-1,ASSEAIGQGPYEQY
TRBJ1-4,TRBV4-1,ASSQESQVATNEKLF
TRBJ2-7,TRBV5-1,ASRGLAGLHEQY
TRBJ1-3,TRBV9,ASSARGNTIY
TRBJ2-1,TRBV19,ATRTAQNSYNEQF
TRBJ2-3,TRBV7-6,ASGITSGGVGTDTQY
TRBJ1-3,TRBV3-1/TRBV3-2,ASSQAGGGNTIY
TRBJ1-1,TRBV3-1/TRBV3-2,ASSQVADTEAF
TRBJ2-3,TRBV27,ASSFTGGASTDTQY
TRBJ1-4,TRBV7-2,ASSSRGGSEKLF
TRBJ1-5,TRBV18,ASSLEGEGTGQPQH
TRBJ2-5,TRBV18,ASSRTDPGQVEKTQY
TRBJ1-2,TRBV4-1,ASSQDAGLNYGYT
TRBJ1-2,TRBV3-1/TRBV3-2,ASSQALEVGYYGYT
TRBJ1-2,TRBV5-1,ASSLDRGYGYT
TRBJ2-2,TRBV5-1,ASSSGLTTGELF
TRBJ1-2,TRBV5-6,ASSLAGQGAINGYT
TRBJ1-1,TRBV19,ASSIALNTEAF
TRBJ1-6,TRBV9,ASSQDSRNSPLH
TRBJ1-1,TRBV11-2,ASSSPGGVRVNTEAF
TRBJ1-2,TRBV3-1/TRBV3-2,ASSPGPGAYGYT
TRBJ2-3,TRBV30,AWSVQGADTQY
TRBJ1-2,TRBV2,ASSEMGQGAYGYT
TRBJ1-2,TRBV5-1,ASSRDTTNYGYT
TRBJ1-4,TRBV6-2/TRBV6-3,ASSYDQEGKLF
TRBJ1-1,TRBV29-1,SASRGPDSEAF
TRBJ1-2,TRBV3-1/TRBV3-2,ASSYKNYGYT
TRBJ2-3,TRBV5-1,ASSQGTGVSTDTQY
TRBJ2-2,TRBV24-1,ATSDVRANAGELF
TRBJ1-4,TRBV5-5,ASSFPGQSIYEKLF
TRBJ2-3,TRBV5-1,ASSLGLAGGLTDTQY
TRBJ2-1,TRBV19,ASSSGSNEQF
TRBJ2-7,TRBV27,ASSSGLAHYEQY
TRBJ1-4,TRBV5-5,ASSLDPTGQMRASEKLF
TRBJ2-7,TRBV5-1,ASSTSLTSGNYEQY
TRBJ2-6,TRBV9,ASSVVVTPGANVLT
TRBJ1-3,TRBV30,AWSRVDRDAGNTIY
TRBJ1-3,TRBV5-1,ASSLIYRGSERNTIY
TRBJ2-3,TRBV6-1,ASREAGGKVDTQY
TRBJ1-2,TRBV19,ASIRTVGANYGYT
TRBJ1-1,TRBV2,ASRPTENTEAF
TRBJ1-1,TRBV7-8,ASSLHSRDTEAF
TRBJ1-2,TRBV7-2,ASSLAGQGAVYGYT
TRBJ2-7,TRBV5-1,ASSLEAGVSSYEQY
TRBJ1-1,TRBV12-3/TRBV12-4,ASSLIGTAEAF
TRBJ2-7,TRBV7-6,ASSSHPGQGAYEQY